A single sample gave rise to the 18 T cell receptor beta chains below, sequenced in a study of cytomegalovirus exposure and HLA in healthy donors. PCR primers comprised 60 Vbeta and 13 Jbeta primers. The table came from immunoSEQ multiplex PCR; TCRdb's copy has only in-frame clones and leaves some out. The sample carries some 200,000 clones, over 65% recorded once. The specimen sequenced was PBMCs. All receptors come from a woman under 40 in good health and CMV-seronegative.

The genes are TRBV4-1 and TRBJ1-2; 11 nucleotides line up with TRBD1. The CDR3 is made up of 19 amino acids. Looked up from germline, CDR1 is MGHRA and CDR2 is YSYEKL. After removal of 2 bases from V and 4 bases from J, the junction contained 15 bases not matched to a gene. The CDR3 coding sequence is TGCGCCAGCAGCCAACTACGGGGGACAGGGGGTCTCCCTCTCTATGGCTACACCTTC. Protein product: CASSQLRGTGGLPLYGYTF.

The rearrangement links TRBV7-8 to TRBJ1-2; a possible D gene is TRBD1 (6 bases). V lost 5 bases and J lost 8, with 15 bases in between. Germline V gene sequence: CDR1 SGHVS, CDR2 FQNEAQ. The CDR3 runs to 13 residues. CDR3 sequence: CASSPTGPQGYTF. CDR3 DNA sequence: TGTGCCAGCAGCCCAACAGGGCCTCAGGGCTACACCTTC. Full variable domain (remainder filled in from reference TRBV7-8 and TRBJ1-2): GAGVSQSPRYKVAKRGQDVALRCDPISGHVSLFWYQQALGQGPEFLTYFQNEAQLDKSGLPSDRFFAERPEGSVSTLKIQRTQQEDSAVYLCASSPTGPQGYTFGSGTRLTVV.

The chain combines TRBV2 with TRBJ1-1; TRBD1 might be the D (6 bases). The CDR3 loop spans 19 amino acids. The ends were cut back, 0 bases at V and 3 bases at J, with 23 bases in the middle. Germline lookup yields CDR1 SNHLY and CDR2 FYNNEI. The CDR3, as DNA: TGTGCCAGCAGTGAAGCGCCAGGGGTGTCTTTCGAGGGATACACTGAAGCTTTCTTT. Protein: CASSEAPGVSFEGYTEAFF.

The chain has TRBV7-2 and TRBJ1-2; TRBD1 is a possible D gene (6 bases). Germline V gene lookup returns CDR1 SGHTA and CDR2 FQGNSA. The length of the CDR3 is 14 residues. Deletions cut 2 bases from V and 8 bases from J, with 15 bases between. The CDR3 is CASSLSTGPMGYTF. The CDR3 nucleotides are TGTGCCAGCAGCTTAAGCACAGGGCCTATGGGCTACACCTTC.

The V call is TRBV5-4, the J call TRBJ2-1; D may be TRBD2 (6 bases). The CDR3 contains 16 residues. CDR1 and CDR2 (germline): SGHNT, YYREEE (reference sequence). V lost 2 bases and J 1 base, leaving 13 bases between the germline ends. For the CDR3, the DNA is TGTGCCAGCAGCTTTCCCCCGACTAGATCCTACAATGAGCAGTTCTTC. Translating gives CASSFPPTRSYNEQFF.

The chain uses TRBV18 and TRBJ1-6; TRBD1 matches at 7 bases. The length of the CDR3 is 15 residues. V was clipped by 1 base and J by 7 bases; unmatched bases: 4. CDR1 is KGHSH and CDR2 is LQKENI in the germline V gene. CDR3 DNA sequence: TGTGCCAGCTCACCACGGCCGGACAGGAATTCACCCCTCCACTTT. Translated, it gives CASSPRPDRNSPLHF.

This chain joins TRBV5-4 and TRBJ2-7; D is undetermined. The CDR3 has 13 amino acids. CDR1 is SGHNT and CDR2 is YYREEE in the germline V gene (reference sequence). V lost 0 bases and J lost 2, with 6 bases in between. The CDR3 loop reads CASSLAATYEQYF. The DNA for the CDR3 is TGTGCCAGCAGCTTGGCTGCGACCTACGAGCAGTACTTC.

CDR3 nucleotide sequence: TGTGCCAGCAGTTATAGCGGGGATACGCAGTATTTT. Translated: CASSYSGDTQYF. The chain links TRBV27 to TRBJ2-3; 7 positions agree with TRBD2. The CDR3 loop spans 12 amino acids. The V gene's germline CDR1 is MNHEY and CDR2 SMNVEV (reference sequence). Unmatched junction bases numbered 1, after V lost 4 bases and J lost 6 bases.

This sequence joins TRBV9 and TRBJ2-2, with D possibly TRBD2 on 6 matching bases. CDR3 length equals 16 residues. The germline gives CDR1 SGDLS, CDR2 YYNGEE. Trimming removed 7 bases at V and 5 bases at J, with 21 bases between. The CDR3 DNA is TGTGCCAGCTCTCAGACCGCTAGCGCCAATACCGGGGAGCTGTTTTTT. Translation: CASSQTASANTGELFF.

The genes are TRBV9 and TRBJ2-2; tentatively, D is TRBD2 (6 bases). This CDR3 region has 15 residues. CDR1 and CDR2 from the germline V gene are SGDLS and YYNGEE. V was clipped by 0 bases and J by 5 bases, with 11 bases between them. The CDR3 is CASSVAGEVTGELFF. The CDR3 nucleotides are TGTGCCAGCAGCGTAGCGGGAGAGGTTACCGGGGAGCTGTTTTTT.

V is TRBV27 and J is TRBJ2-5; 9 bases map to TRBD1. The CDR3 covers 17 residues. Germline lookup yields CDR1 MNHEY and CDR2 SMNVEV (reference sequence). Germline trimming cut 3 bases from V and 5 bases from J; bases unmatched to any gene: 13. The CDR3: CASSLVGTGYNRETQYF. The CDR3 nucleotides are TGTGCCAGCAGTTTGGTGGGGACAGGGTATAATCGGGAGACCCAGTACTTC.

J is TRBJ2-3 and V is TRBV27, with TRBD1 matching over 7 bases. This CDR3 is 17 amino acids long. With V trimmed by 5 bases and J by 4 bases, 15 bases remained unmatched. Germline V lookup: CDR1 MNHEY, CDR2 SMNVEV (reference sequence). The CDR3 sequence is CASSPDRPPGHPDTQYF. The CDR3 region has the DNA TGTGCCAGCAGTCCGGACAGGCCTCCCGGGCACCCAGATACGCAGTATTTT.

The gene calls are TRBV5-1 and TRBJ2-1, with D possibly matching TRBD2 (7 bases). Germline V gene lookup returns CDR1 SGHRS and CDR2 YFSETQ. The CDR3 is 17 residues long. V shed 2 bases and J shed 9 bases, with 24 bases lying between them. The CDR3 protein is CASSFDVVRGAGGEQFF. The CDR3 region has the DNA TGCGCCAGCAGCTTTGACGTAGTACGGGGGGCCGGGGGTGAGCAGTTCTTC.

V is TRBV5-5 and J is TRBJ2-5; tentative D call: TRBD2 (7 bases). The V gene lost 4 bases and the J gene lost 11 bases, with 21 bases spanning the gap. In germline, CDR1 is SGHKS, CDR2 YYEKEE (reference sequence). The CDR3 has 14 amino acids. CDR3 loop: CASSPRAGAGEQYF. As DNA, the CDR3 is TGTGCCAGCAGCCCCCGCGCGGGGGCGGGGGAGCAGTACTTC.

The J gene is TRBJ2-2, the V gene TRBV5-1; TRBD2 matches at 7 bases. Germline V gene lookup returns CDR1 SGHRS and CDR2 YFSETQ. The CDR3 covers 16 residues. The V segment lost 2 bases and the J segment 2 bases; nucleotides outside the gene matches: 6. CDR3 loop: CASSLRLAVNTGELFF. The CDR3 nucleotides read TGCGCCAGCAGCTTACGGCTAGCGGTAAACACCGGGGAGCTGTTTTTT. Supplemented by reference TRBV5-1 and TRBJ2-2, the full variable domain reads KAGVTQTPRYLIKTRGQQVTLSCSPISGHRSVSWYQQTPGQGLQFLFEYFSETQRNKGNFPGRFSGRQFSNSRSEMNVSTLELGDSALYLCASSLRLAVNTGELFFGEGSRLTVL.

The chain uses TRBV29-1 and TRBJ2-5; no reliable D call. The CDR3 has 12 amino acids. V lost 4 bases, J lost 0 bases, and 6 bases lay in between. CDR1 is SQVTM, CDR2 ANQGSEA, per germline. CDR3 coding DNA: TGCAGCGTTGTCGTCTACCAAGAGACCCAGTACTTC. Protein: CSVVVYQETQYF.

The chain joins TRBV10-3 to TRBJ2-1, with TRBD2 identical over 14 bases. The germline CDR1 and CDR2 sequences are ENHRY and SYGVKD. The CDR3 is 20 residues long. The ends lost 4 bases at V and 8 bases at J; junction bases unmatched: 19. CDR3 amino acids: CAISAYPSTSGGAGDDEQFF. The DNA of the CDR3 is TGTGCCATCAGTGCGTACCCATCGACTAGCGGGGGGGCCGGGGACGATGAGCAGTTCTTC.

The chain is built from TRBV29-1 and TRBJ2-7, with D tentatively TRBD2 (5 bases). Germline V CDR1 and CDR2: SQVTM, ANQGSEA. This CDR3 is built from 12 residues. Trimming cost V 3 bases and J 3 bases, with 9 bases left between them. The chain's CDR3 is CSVEGTSYEQYF. The CDR3 coding sequence is TGCAGCGTTGAGGGCACTAGCTACGAGCAGTACTTC.